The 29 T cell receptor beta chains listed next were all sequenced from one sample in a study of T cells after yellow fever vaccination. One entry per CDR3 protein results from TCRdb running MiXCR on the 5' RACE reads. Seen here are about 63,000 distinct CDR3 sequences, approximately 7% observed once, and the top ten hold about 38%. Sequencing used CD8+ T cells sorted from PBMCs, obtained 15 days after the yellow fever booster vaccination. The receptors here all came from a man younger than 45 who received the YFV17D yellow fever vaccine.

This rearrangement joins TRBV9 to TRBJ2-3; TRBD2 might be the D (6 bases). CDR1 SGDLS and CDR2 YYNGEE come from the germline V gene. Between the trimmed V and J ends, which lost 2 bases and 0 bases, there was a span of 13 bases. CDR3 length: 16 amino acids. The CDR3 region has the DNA TGTGCCAGCAGCGTGAGGCGGGGCGGGAGCACAGATACGCAGTATTTT. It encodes CASSVRRGGSTDTQYF.

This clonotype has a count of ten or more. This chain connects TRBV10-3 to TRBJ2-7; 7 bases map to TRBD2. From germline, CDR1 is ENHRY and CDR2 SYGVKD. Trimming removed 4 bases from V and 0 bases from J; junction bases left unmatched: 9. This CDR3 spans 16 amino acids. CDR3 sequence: CAISADRDYSSYEQYF. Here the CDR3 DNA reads TGTGCCATCAGTGCAGACCGGGACTACTCCTCCTACGAGCAGTACTTC.

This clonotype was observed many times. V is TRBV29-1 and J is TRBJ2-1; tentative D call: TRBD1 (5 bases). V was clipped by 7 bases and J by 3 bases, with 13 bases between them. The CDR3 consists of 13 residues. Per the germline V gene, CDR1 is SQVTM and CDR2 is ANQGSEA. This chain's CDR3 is CSANRRNYNEQFF. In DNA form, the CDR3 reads TGCAGCGCCAACAGGCGAAACTACAATGAGCAGTTCTTC.

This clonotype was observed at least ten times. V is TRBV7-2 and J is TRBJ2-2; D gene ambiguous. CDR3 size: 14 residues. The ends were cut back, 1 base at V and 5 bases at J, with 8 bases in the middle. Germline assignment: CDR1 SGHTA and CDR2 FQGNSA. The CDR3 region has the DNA TGTGCCAGCAGCTTAGTTTCGGCGACCGGGGAGCTGTTTTTT. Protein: CASSLVSATGELFF. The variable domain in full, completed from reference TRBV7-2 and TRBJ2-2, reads GAGVSQSPSNKVTEKGKDVELRCDPISGHTALYWYRQSLGQGLEFLIYFQGNSAPDKSGLPSDRFSAERTGGSVSTLTIQRTQQEDSAVYLCASSLVSATGELFFGEGSRLTVL.

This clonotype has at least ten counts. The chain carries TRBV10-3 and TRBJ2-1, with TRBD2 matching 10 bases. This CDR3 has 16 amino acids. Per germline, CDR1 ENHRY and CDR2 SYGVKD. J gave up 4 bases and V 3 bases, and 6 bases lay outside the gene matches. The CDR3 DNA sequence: TGTGCCATCAGTGAAGGCCTAGCGGGAGAATACAATGAGCAGTTCTTC. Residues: CAISEGLAGEYNEQFF.

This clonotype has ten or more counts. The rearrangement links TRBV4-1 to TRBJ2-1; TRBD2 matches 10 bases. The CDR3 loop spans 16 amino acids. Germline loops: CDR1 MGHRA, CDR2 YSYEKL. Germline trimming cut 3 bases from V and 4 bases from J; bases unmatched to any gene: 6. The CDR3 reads CASSHPGLADYNEQFF. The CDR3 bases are TGCGCCAGCAGCCATCCCGGACTAGCGGATTACAATGAGCAGTTCTTC.

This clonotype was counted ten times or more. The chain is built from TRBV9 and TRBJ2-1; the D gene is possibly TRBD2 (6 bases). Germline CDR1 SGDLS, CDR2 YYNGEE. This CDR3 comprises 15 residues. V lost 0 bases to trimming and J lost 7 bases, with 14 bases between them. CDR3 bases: TGTGCCAGCAGCGTAGGGTTCGGGAGTGGGAATGAGCAGTTCTTC. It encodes CASSVGFGSGNEQFF. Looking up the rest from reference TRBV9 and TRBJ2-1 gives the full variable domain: DSGVTQTPKHLITATGQRVTLRCSPRSGDLSVYWYQQSLDQGLQFLIQYYNGEERAKGNILERFSAQQFPDLHSELNLSSLELGDSALYFCASSVGFGSGNEQFFGPGTRLTVL.

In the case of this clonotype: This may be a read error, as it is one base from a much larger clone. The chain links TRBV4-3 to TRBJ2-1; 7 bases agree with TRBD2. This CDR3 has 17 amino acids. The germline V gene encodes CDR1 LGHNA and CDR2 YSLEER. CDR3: CVSSQDWRAGGGGEQFF. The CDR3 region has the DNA TGCGTCAGCAGCCAAGATTGGCGGGCGGGTGGCGGGGGAGAGCAGTTCTTC.

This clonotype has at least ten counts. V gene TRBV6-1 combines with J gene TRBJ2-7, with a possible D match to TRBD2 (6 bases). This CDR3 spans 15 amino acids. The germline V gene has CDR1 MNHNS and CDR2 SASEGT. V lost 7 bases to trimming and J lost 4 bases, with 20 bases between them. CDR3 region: CASTQGVDSGYEQYF. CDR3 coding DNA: TGTGCCAGCACCCAAGGGGTTGATAGCGGATACGAGCAGTACTTC.

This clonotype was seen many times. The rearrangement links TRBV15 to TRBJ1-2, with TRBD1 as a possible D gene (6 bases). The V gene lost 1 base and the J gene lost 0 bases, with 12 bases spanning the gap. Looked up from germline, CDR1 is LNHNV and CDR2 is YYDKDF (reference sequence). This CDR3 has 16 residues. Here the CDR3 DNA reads TGTGCCACCAGCAGAGCAGGGGACCGATCTAACTATGGCTACACCTTC. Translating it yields CATSRAGDRSNYGYTF.

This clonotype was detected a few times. The CDR3 bases are TGTGCCAGCAGTTACTCGACTAGCGGGTTAGCCTACGAGCAGTACTTC. Amino acid sequence: CASSYSTSGLAYEQYF. The rearrangement uses TRBV6-5 and TRBJ2-7; the match to TRBD2 covers 10 bases. V was pared by 0 bases and J by 2 bases, with 4 bases of the junction left unmatched. Per the germline V gene, CDR1 is MNHEY and CDR2 is SVGAGI. The CDR3 has 16 amino acids.

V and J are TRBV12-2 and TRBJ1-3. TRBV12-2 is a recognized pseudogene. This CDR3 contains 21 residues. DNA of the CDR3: TGTGCAAGTCGCTTAGACGTTAGGTCAATGTTCGACTTGATCGCTGGAAACACCATATATTTT. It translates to CASRLDVRSMFDLIAGNTIYF.

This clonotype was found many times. The CDR3 DNA is TGCGCCAGCAGCTTGGGGCAGGGCCCCGACGGTGAAAAACTGTTTTTT. It translates to CASSLGQGPDGEKLFF. The chain couples TRBV5-1 to TRBJ1-4; D perhaps matches TRBD1 (5 bases). This CDR3 has 16 amino acids. Germline V CDR1 and CDR2: SGHRS, YFSETQ. Deletions cut 0 bases from V and 7 bases from J, with 16 bases between.

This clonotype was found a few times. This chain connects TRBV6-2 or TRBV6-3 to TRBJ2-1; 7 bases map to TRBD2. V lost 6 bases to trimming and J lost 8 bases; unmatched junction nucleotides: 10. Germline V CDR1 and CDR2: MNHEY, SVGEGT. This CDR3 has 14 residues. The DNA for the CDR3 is TGTGCCAGCAGCCCGACTAGCCCGATCGATGAGCAGTTCTTC. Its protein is CASSPTSPIDEQFF.

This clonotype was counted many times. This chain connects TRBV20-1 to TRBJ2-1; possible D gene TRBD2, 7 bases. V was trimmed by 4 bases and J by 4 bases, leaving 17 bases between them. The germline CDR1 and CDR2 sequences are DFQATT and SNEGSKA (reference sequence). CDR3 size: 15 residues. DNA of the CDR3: TGCAGTGCTAAGGGGGGGGAGTACCGATACAATGAGCAGTTCTTC. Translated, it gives CSAKGGEYRYNEQFF.

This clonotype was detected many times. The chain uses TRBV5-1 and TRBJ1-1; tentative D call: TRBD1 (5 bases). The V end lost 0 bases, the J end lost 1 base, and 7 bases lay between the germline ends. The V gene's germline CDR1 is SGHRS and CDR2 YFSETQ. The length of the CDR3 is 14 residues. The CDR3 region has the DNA TGCGCCAGCAGCTTGGGGGACGGGAACACTGAAGCTTTCTTT. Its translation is CASSLGDGNTEAFF.

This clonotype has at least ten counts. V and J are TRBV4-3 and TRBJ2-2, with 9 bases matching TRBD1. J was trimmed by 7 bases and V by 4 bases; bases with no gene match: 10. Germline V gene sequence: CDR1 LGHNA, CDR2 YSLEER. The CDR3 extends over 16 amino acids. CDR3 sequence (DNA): TGCGCCAGCAGCCGAAGTGGGACAGGGTCGAACGGGGAGCTGTTTTTT. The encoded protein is CASSRSGTGSNGELFF.

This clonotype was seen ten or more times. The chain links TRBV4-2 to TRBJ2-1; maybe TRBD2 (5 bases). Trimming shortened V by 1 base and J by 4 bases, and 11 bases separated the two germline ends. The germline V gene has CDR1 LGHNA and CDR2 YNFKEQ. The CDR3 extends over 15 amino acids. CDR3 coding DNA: TGTGCCAGCAGCCAAGGGTCTAGCAATTACAATGAGCAGTTCTTC. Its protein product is CASSQGSSNYNEQFF.

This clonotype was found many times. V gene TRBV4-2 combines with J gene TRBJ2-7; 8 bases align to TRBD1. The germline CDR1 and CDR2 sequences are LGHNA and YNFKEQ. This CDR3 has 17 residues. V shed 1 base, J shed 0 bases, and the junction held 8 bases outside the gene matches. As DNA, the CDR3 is TGTGCCAGCAGCCAAGGGCAGGGGGCTAGCCACTCCTACGAGCAGTACTTC. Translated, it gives CASSQGQGASHSYEQYF.

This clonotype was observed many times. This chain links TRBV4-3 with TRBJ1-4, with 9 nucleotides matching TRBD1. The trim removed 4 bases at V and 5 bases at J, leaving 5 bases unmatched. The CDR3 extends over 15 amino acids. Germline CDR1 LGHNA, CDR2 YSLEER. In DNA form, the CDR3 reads TGCGCCAGCAGCCCCCGGACAGGGGAGAATGAAAAACTGTTTTTT. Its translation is CASSPRTGENEKLFF.

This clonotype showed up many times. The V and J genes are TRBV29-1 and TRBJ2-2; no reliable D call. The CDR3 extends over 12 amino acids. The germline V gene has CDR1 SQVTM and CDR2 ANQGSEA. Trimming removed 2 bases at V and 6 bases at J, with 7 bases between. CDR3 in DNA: TGCAGCGTTGAAACGGCACCCGGGGAGCTGTTTTTT. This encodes CSVETAPGELFF.

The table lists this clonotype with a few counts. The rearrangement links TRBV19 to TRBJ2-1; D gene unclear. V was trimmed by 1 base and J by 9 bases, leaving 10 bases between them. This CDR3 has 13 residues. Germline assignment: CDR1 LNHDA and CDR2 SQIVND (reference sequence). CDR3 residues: CASSIGPPREQFF. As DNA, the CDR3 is TGTGCCAGTAGTATAGGACCTCCTCGTGAGCAGTTCTTC.

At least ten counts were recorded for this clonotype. The CDR3 sequence: CASSSPGVNEQFF. The CDR3 DNA sequence: TGTGCCAGCAGCTCCCCTGGGGTCAATGAGCAGTTCTTC. This chain links TRBV11-3 with TRBJ2-1; D gene uncertain. The germline V gene encodes CDR1 SGHNT and CDR2 YENEEA. The CDR3 extends over 13 amino acids. V was trimmed by 4 bases and J by 6 bases, leaving 10 bases between them.

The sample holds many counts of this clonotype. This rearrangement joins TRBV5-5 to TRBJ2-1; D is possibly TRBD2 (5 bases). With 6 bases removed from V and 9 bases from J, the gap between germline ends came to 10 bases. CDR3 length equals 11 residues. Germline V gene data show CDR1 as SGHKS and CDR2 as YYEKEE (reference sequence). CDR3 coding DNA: TGTGCCAGCATAGAGGCGGGTGAGCAGTTCTTC. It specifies CASIEAGEQFF.

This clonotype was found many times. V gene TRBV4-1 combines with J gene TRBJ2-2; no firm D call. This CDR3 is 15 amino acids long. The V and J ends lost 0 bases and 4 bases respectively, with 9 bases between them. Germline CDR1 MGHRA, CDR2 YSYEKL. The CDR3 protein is CASSQEGDFTGELFF. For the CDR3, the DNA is TGCGCCAGCAGCCAAGAGGGCGACTTCACCGGGGAGCTGTTTTTT.

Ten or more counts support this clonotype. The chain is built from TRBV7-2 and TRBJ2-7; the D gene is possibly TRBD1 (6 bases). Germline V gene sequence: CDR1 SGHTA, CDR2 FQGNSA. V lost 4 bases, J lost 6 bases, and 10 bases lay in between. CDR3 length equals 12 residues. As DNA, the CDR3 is TGTGCCAGCAGCTCCTCCAGGGGCGAGCAGTACTTC. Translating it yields CASSSSRGEQYF.

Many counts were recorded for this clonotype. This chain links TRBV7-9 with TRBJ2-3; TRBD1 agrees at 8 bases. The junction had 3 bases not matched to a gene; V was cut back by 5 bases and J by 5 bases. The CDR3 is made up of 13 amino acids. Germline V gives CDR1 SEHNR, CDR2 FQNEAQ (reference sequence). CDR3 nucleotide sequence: TGTGCCAGCAGCATTGACAGGGGAGATACGCAGTATTTT. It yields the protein CASSIDRGDTQYF.

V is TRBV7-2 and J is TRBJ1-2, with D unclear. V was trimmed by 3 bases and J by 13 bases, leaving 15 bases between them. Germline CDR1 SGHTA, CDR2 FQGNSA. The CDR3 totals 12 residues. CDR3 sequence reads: CASSFTGSNVTF. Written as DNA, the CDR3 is TGTGCCAGCAGCTTTACCGGGTCCAACGTCACCTTC.

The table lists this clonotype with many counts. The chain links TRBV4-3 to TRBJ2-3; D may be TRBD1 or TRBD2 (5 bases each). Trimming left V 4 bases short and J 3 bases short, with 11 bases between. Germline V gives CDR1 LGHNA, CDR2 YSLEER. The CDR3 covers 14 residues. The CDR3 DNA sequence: TGCGCCAGCAGCCCGGGACCCGGGACAGATACGCAGTATTTT. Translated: CASSPGPGTDTQYF.